One and the same sample provided the 2 T cell receptor beta chains below, sequenced in a study of post-analysis software for immune sequencing data. General study findings and limits: Controls showed lower frequencies than patients for roughly 5 TRBV segments, and TRBV5-6, TRBV5-1 and TRBV20-1 were among these.

Their antigens are not known. Unique molecular identifiers were present in the TCR beta cDNA libraries. Each CDR3 protein gets one entry after TCRdb re-called the PCR reads with MiXCR. Seen here are roughly 800,000 distinct CDR3 sequences, roughly 50% observed once, and the top ten hold approximately 4.5%. Material: blood. Receptors originate from a girl aged 10 to 17 with multiple sclerosis.

V is TRBV7-8 and J is TRBJ1-2, with D unclear. Between the trimmed V and J ends, which lost 1 base and 6 bases, there was a span of 12 bases. This CDR3 is 14 amino acids long. Per the germline V gene, CDR1 is SGHVS and CDR2 is FQNEAQ. CDR3 residues: CASSLVYEGDGYTF. In DNA form, the CDR3 reads TGTGCCAGCAGCTTAGTTTACGAGGGCGATGGCTACACCTTC. The whole variable domain, filled in from reference TRBV7-8 and TRBJ1-2, reads GAGVSQSPRYKVAKRGQDVALRCDPISGHVSLFWYQQALGQGPEFLTYFQNEAQLDKSGLPSDRFFAERPEGSVSTLKIQRTQQEDSAVYLCASSLVYEGDGYTFGSGTRLTVV.

In its sample, this clonotype was seen a few times. The rearrangement links TRBV20-1 to TRBJ2-3; a weak D match, TRBD1 (6 bases). The CDR3 runs to 15 residues. CDR1 DFQATT and CDR2 SNEGSKA come from the germline V gene (reference sequence). V lost 3 bases, J lost 0 bases, and 13 bases lay in between. The CDR3 DNA reads as TGCAGTGCTAGTGACACAGGGTCTAGCACAGATACGCAGTATTTT. It is translated as CSASDTGSSTDTQYF.